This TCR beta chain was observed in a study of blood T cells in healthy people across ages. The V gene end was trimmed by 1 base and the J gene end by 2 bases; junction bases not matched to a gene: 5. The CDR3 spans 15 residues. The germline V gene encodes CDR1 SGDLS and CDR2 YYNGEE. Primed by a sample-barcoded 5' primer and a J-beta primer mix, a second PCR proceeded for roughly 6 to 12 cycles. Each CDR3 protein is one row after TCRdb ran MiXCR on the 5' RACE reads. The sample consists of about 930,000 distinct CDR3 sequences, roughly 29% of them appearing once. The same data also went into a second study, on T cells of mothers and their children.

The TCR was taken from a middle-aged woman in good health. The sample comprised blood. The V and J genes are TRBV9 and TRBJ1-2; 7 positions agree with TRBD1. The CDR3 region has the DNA TGTGCCAGCAGCGTATACTCACAGGGGAACTATGGCTACACCTTC. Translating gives CASSVYSQGNYGYTF.